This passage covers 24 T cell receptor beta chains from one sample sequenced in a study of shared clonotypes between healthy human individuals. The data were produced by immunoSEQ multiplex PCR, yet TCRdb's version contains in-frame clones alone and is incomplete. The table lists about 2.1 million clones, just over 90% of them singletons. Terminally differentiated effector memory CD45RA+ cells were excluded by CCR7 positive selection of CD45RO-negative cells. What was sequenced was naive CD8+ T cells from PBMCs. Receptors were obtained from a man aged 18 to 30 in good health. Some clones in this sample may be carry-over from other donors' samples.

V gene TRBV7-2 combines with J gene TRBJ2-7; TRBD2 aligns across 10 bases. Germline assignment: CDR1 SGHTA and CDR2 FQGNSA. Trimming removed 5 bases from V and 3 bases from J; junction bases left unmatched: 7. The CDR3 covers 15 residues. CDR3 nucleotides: TGTGCCAGCAGCCCCAGCGGGAGGGAAAGCTACGAGCAGTACTTC. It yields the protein CASSPSGRESYEQYF.

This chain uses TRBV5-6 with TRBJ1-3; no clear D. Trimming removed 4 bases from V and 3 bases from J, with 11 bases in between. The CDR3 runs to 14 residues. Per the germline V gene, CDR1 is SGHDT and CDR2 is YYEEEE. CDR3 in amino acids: CASSLQESGNTIYF. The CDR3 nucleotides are TGTGCCAGCAGCCTTCAGGAAAGTGGAAACACCATATATTTT. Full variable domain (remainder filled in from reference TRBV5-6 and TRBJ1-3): DAGVTQSPTHLIKTRGQQVTLRCSPKSGHDTVSWYQQALGQGPQFIFQYYEEEERQRGNFPDRFSGHQFPNYSSELNVNALLLGDSALYLCASSLQESGNTIYFGEGSWLTVV.

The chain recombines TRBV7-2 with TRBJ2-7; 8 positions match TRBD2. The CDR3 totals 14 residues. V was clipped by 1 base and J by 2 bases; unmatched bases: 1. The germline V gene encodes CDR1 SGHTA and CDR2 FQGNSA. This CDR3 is CASSLVGLAYEQYF. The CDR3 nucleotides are TGTGCCAGCAGCTTAGTGGGACTAGCCTACGAGCAGTACTTC.

CDR3 loop: CASSPHLGIEQYF. The CDR3 DNA sequence: TGTGCCAGCAGCCCACACTTGGGGATAGAGCAGTACTTC. This chain connects TRBV7-6 to TRBJ2-7, with D hard to call. The length of the CDR3 is 13 residues. Trimming stripped 5 bases from V and 7 bases from J, with 15 bases between. The germline gives CDR1 SGHVS, CDR2 FNYEAQ.

The CDR3 nucleotides are TGCGCCAGCAGCCCGAGACAGGGTTCAACTAATGAAAAACTGTTTTTT. It translates to CASSPRQGSTNEKLFF. V and J are TRBV4-1 and TRBJ1-4; 7 bases align to TRBD1. Germline V lookup: CDR1 MGHRA, CDR2 YSYEKL. This CDR3 has 16 amino acids. The J segment lost 0 bases and the V segment lost 4 bases, leaving 5 bases of the junction unmatched.

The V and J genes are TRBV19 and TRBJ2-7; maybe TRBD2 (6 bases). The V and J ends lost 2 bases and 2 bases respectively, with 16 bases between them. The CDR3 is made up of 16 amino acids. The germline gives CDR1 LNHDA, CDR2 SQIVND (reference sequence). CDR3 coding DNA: TGTGCCAGTAGTATATCCCCGGGACTGGCAGCCTACGAGCAGTACTTC. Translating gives CASSISPGLAAYEQYF.

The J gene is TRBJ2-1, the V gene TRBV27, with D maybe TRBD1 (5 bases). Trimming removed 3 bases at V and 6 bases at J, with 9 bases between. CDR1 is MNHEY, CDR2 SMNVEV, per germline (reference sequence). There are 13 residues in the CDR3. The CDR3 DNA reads TGTGCCAGCAGTTTTTTCAGGGCCAATGAGCAGTTCTTC. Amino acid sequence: CASSFFRANEQFF.

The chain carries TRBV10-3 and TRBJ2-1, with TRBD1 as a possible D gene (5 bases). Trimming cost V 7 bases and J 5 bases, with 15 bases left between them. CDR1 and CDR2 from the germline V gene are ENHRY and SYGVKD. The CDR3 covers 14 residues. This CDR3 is CAINGAADDNEQFF. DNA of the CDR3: TGTGCCATCAATGGGGCAGCTGATGACAATGAGCAGTTCTTC.

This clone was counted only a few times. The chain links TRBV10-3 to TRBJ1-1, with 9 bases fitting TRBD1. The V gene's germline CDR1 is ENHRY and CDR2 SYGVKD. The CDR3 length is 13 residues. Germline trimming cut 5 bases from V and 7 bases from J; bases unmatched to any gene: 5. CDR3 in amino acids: CAISRGTGHEAFF. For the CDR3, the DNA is TGTGCCATCAGTAGAGGGACAGGGCATGAAGCTTTCTTT.

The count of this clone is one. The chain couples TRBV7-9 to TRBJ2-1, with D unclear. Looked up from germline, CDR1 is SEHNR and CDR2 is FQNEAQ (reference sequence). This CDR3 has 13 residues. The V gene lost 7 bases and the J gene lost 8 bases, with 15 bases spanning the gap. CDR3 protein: CASTPGAYDEQFF. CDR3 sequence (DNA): TGTGCCAGCACCCCAGGAGCGTACGATGAGCAGTTCTTC. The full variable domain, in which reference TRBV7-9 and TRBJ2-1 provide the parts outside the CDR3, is DTGVSQNPRHKITKRGQNVTFRCDPISEHNRLYWYRQTLGQGPEFLTYFQNEAQLEKSRLLSDRFSAERPKGSFSTLEIQRTEQGDSAMYLCASTPGAYDEQFFGPGTRLTVL.

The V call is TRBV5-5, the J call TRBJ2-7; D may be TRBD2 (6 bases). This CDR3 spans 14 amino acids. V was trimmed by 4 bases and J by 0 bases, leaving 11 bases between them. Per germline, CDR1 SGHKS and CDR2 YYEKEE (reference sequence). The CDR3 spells CASSPPGLSYEQYF. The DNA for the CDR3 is TGTGCCAGCAGCCCCCCGGGACTCTCCTACGAGCAGTACTTC.

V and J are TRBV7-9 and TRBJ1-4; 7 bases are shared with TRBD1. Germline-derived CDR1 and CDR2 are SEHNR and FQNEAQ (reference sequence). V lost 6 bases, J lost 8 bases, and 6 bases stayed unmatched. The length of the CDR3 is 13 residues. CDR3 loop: CASRRQGGEKLFF. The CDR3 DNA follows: TGTGCCAGCAGAAGACAGGGTGGGGAAAAACTGTTTTTT.

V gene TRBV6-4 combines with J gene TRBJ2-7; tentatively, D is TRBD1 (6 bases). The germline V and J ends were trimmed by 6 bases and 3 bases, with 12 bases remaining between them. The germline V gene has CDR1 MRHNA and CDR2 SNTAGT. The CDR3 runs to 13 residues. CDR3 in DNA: TGTGCCAGCAGAGGACAGAAGAACTACGAGCAGTACTTC. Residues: CASRGQKNYEQYF.

This CDR3 reads CASSTGYSNQPQHF. In nucleotides, the CDR3 is TGTGCCAGCAGTACAGGGTATAGCAATCAGCCCCAGCATTTT. V gene TRBV6-5 combines with J gene TRBJ1-5; maybe TRBD1 (6 bases). The CDR3 is made up of 14 amino acids. V gave up 5 bases and J gave up 0 bases, with 8 bases separating them. Germline V CDR1 and CDR2: MNHEY, SVGAGI.

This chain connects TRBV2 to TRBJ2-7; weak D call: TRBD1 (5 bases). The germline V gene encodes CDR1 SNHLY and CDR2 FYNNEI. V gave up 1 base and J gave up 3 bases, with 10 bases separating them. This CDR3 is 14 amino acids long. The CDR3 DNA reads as TGTGCCAGCAGTGAAGGAAGGACAAGCTACGAGCAGTACTTC. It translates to CASSEGRTSYEQYF. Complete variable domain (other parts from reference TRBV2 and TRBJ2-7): EPEVTQTPSHQVTQMGQEVILRCVPISNHLYFYWYRQILGQKVEFLVSFYNNEISEKSEIFDDQFSVERPDGSNFTLKIRSTKLEDSAMYFCASSEGRTSYEQYFGPGTRLTVT.

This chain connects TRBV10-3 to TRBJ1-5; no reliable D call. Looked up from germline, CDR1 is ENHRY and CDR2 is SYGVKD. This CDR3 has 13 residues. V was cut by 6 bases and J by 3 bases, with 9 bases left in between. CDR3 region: CAIRSEINQPQHF. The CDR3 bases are TGTGCCATCAGGTCGGAGATCAATCAGCCCCAGCATTTT.

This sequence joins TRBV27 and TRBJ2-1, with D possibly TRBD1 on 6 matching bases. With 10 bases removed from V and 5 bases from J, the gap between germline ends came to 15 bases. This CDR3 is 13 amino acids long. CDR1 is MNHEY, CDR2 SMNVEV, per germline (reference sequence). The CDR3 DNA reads TGTGCCACCTTAAGGGGGTACGACAATGAGCAGTTCTTC. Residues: CATLRGYDNEQFF.

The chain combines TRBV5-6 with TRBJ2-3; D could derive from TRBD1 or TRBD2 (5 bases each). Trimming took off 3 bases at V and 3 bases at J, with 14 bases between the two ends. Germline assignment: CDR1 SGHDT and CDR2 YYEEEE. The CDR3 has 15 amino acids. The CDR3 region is CASSSMRGGTDTQYF. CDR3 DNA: TGTGCCAGCAGCTCGATGAGGGGTGGGACAGATACGCAGTATTTT.

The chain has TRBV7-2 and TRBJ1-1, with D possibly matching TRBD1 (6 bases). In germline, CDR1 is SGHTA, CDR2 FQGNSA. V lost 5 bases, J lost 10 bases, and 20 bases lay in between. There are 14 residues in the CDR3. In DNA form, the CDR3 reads TGTGCCAGCAGCCGAATACCCCGCGGGGGCGGAGCTTTCTTT. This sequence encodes CASSRIPRGGGAFF.

CDR3 protein: CASSPWRVADKFGEQFF. CDR3 bases: TGTGCCAGCAGCCCCTGGAGGGTAGCGGACAAATTCGGGGAGCAGTTCTTC. V is TRBV7-6 and J is TRBJ2-1, with a possible D match to TRBD2 (6 bases). The CDR3 sequence is 17 residues long. Germline V gene lookup returns CDR1 SGHVS and CDR2 FNYEAQ. The ends were cut back, 5 bases at V and 10 bases at J, with 27 bases in the middle. The full variable domain, in which reference TRBV7-6 and TRBJ2-1 provide the parts outside the CDR3, is GAGVSQSPRYKVTKRGQDVALRCDPISGHVSLYWYRQALGQGPEFLTYFNYEAQQDKSGLPNDRFSAERPEGSISTLTIQRTEQRDSAMYRCASSPWRVADKFGEQFFGPGTRLTVL.

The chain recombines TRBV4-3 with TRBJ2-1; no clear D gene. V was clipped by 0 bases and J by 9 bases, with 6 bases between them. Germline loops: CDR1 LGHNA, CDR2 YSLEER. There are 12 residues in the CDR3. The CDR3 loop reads CASSQEPGEQFF. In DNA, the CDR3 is TGCGCCAGCAGCCAAGAACCAGGTGAGCAGTTCTTC.

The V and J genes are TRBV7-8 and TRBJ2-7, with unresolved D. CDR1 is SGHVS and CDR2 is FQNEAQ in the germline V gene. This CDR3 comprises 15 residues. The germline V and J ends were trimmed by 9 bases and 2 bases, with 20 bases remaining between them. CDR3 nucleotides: TGTGCCAGTGGAAGTAGGACGAGAAACCCCTACGAGCAGTACTTC. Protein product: CASGSRTRNPYEQYF.

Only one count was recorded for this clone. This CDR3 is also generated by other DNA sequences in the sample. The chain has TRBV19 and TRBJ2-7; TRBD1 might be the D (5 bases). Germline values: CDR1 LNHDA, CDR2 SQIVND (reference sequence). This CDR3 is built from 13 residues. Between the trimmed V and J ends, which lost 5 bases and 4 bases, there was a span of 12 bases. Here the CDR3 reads CASSSTGFYEQYF. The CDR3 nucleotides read TGTGCCAGTAGTTCAACAGGATTTTACGAGCAGTACTTC.

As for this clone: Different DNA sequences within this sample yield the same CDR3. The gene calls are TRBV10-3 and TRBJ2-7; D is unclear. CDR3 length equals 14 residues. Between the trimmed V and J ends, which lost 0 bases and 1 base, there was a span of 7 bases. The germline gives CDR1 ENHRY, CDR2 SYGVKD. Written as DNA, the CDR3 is TGTGCCATCAGTGAGTCTGTGGGGTCCTACGAGCAGTACTTC. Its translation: CAISESVGSYEQYF.